These 9 T cell receptor beta chains were all obtained from the same sample, sequenced in a study of blood T cells in healthy people across ages. With a J-beta primer mix and a sample-barcoded 5' primer, a second PCR ran about 7 to 12 cycles. MiXCR, applied by TCRdb to the 5' RACE reads, yields one record per CDR3 protein. The sample comprises under 1 million distinct CDR3 sequences, approximately 48% of which are singletons, and 15% to 25% rests with the top ten. The sequencing sample was made of blood. These receptors were taken from a man aged 55 to 69 in good health.

The rearrangement uses TRBV9 and TRBJ2-5; TRBD2 matches 9 bases. With V trimmed by 4 bases and J by 4 bases, 14 bases remained unmatched. Germline CDR1 SGDLS, CDR2 YYNGEE. CDR3 length: 17 amino acids. CDR3 region: CASSLGGRDPEGETQYF. The CDR3 DNA reads as TGTGCCAGCAGCCTAGGCGGGAGGGATCCCGAGGGAGAGACCCAGTACTTC.

The rearrangement joins TRBV7-9 to TRBJ2-5, with D hard to call. The CDR3 is 15 residues long. Trimming removed 4 bases from V and 0 bases from J, with 12 bases in between. The germline V gene has CDR1 SEHNR and CDR2 FQNEAQ (reference sequence). The CDR3 here is CASSYGVKYQETQYF. In nucleotides, the CDR3 is TGTGCCAGCAGCTATGGGGTAAAATACCAAGAGACCCAGTACTTC.

The chain uses TRBV3-1 and TRBJ1-1, with D unclear. V was shortened by 2 bases and J by 3 bases, with 16 bases between the two germline ends. Germline V gene sequence: CDR1 LGHDT, CDR2 YNNKEL (reference sequence). CDR3 length equals 16 residues. The CDR3 DNA follows: TGTGCCAGCAGCCAATACGGGCGCCTACGTGACACTGAAGCTTTCTTT. This encodes CASSQYGRLRDTEAFF.

The V and J genes are TRBV30 and TRBJ1-1; D is possibly TRBD1 (6 bases). Germline-derived CDR1 and CDR2 are GTSNPN and SVGIG (reference sequence). CDR3 length equals 13 residues. Trimming removed 7 bases at V and 1 base at J, with 13 bases between. The CDR3 here is CASPGQRNTEAFF. For the CDR3, the DNA is TGTGCCTCCCCGGGACAAAGGAACACTGAAGCTTTCTTT.

The rearrangement joins TRBV10-2 to TRBJ2-5; 10 nucleotides line up with TRBD1. The V segment lost 10 bases and the J segment 4 bases; nucleotides outside the gene matches: 6. The CDR3 consists of 13 residues. Looked up from germline, CDR1 is WSHSY and CDR2 is SAAADI. CDR3 coding DNA: TGCGCCACCCGGGACAGGGGAAGAGAGACCCAGTACTTC. As protein: CATRDRGRETQYF.

This clonotype appeared many times. This chain links TRBV4-1 with TRBJ2-5; D possibly corresponds to TRBD2 (5 bases). This CDR3 has 13 residues. Germline V gene sequence: CDR1 MGHRA, CDR2 YSYEKL. Trimming removed 3 bases at V and 5 bases at J, with 10 bases between. CDR3 nucleotide sequence: TGCGCCAGCAGCCATTGGACGGGGGAGACCCAGTACTTC. Amino acids: CASSHWTGETQYF.

This chain connects TRBV14 to TRBJ2-7, with TRBD1 matching 7 bases. Matching the DNA end better, TRBJ2-5 makes the J call doubtful. Germline V lookup: CDR1 SGHDN, CDR2 FVKESK. This CDR3 is 14 amino acids long. This CDR3 is CASSQVTGLETQYF. Here the CDR3 DNA reads TGTGCCAGCAGCCAAGTGACAGGGTTGGAGACCCAGTACTTC.

The J gene is TRBJ2-5, the V gene TRBV6-2 or TRBV6-3; D is unclear. The J call may be incorrect, as the DNA end agrees better with TRBJ2-1. The germline CDR1 and CDR2 sequences are MNHEY and SVGEGT. The CDR3 runs 15 residues. The CDR3 DNA reads as TGTGCCAGCAGTTACTCGCGCCGGATTCAAGAGACCCAGTTCTTC. Its translation is CASSYSRRIQETQFF.

Many counts were recorded for this clonotype. The chain combines TRBV29-1 with TRBJ1-2; D not certain. Germline V lookup: CDR1 SQVTM, CDR2 ANQGSEA. The CDR3 has 13 amino acids. The V gene lost 7 bases and the J gene lost 0 bases, with 12 bases spanning the gap. The CDR3 sequence is CSDSSTTNYGYTF. The DNA for the CDR3 is TGCAGCGATTCTTCTACCACTAACTATGGCTACACCTTC.